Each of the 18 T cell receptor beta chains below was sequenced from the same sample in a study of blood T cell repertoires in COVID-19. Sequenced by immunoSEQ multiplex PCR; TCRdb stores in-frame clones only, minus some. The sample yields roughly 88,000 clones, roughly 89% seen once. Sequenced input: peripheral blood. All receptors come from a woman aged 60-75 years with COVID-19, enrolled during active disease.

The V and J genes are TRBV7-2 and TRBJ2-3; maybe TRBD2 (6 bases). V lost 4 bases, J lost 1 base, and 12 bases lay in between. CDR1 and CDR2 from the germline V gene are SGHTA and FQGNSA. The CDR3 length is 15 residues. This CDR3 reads CASSWPGRGTDTQYF. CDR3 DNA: TGTGCCAGCAGCTGGCCCGGGAGAGGCACAGATACGCAGTATTTT. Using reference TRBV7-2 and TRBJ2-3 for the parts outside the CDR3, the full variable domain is GAGVSQSPSNKVTEKGKDVELRCDPISGHTALYWYRQSLGQGLEFLIYFQGNSAPDKSGLPSDRFSAERTGGSVSTLTIQRTQQEDSAVYLCASSWPGRGTDTQYFGPGTRLTVL.

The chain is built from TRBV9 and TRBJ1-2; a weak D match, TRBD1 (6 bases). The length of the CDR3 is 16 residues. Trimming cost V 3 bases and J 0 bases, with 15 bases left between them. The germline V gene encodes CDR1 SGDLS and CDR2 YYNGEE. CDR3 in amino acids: CASSATDRRANYGYTF. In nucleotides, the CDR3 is TGTGCCAGCAGCGCCACTGACAGGCGAGCTAACTATGGCTACACCTTC.

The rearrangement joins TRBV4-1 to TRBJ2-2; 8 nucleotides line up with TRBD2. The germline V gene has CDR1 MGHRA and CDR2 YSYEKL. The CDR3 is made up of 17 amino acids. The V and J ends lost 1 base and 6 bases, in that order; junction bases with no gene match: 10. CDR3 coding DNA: TGCGCCAGCAGCCAAGGGGGGACTAGTCGTCTTCCCGGGGAGCTGTTTTTT. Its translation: CASSQGGTSRLPGELFF.

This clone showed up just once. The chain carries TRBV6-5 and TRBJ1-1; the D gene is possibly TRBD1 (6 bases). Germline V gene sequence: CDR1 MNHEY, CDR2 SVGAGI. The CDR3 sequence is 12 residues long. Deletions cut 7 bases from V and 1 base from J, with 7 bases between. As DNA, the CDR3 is TGTGCCAGCACACAGGGGAACACTGAAGCTTTCTTT. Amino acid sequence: CASTQGNTEAFF.

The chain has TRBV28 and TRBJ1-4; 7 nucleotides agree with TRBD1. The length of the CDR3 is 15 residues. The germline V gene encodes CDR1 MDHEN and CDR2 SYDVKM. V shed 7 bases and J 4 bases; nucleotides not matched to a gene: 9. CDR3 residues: CASIKQGRLNEKLFF. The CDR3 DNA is TGTGCCAGCATAAAACAGGGGCGTCTTAATGAAAAACTGTTTTTT.

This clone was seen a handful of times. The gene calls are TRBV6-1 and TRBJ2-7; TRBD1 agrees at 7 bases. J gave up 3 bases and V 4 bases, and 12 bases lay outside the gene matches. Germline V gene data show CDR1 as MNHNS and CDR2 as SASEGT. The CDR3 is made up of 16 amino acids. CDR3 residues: CASSAPRGRGIYEQYF. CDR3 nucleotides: TGTGCCAGCAGTGCCCCTAGGGGCAGGGGGATCTACGAGCAGTACTTC.

DNA for the CDR3: TGTGCCAGCAGCTCCCGTTCGGGGAGAGAGAAGTTCTTC. It specifies CASSSRSGREKFF. The V gene is TRBV11-3, the J gene TRBJ2-1; maybe TRBD2 (5 bases). This CDR3 comprises 13 residues. Trimming stripped 4 bases from V and 14 bases from J, with 18 bases between. Germline lookup yields CDR1 SGHNT and CDR2 YENEEA.

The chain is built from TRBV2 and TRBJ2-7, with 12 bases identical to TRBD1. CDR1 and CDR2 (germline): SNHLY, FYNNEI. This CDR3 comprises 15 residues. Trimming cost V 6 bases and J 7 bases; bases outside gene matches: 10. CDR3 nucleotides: TGTGCCAGCAGAGCCGGGACAGGGGGCTGGAGGGAGCAGTACTTC. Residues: CASRAGTGGWREQYF.

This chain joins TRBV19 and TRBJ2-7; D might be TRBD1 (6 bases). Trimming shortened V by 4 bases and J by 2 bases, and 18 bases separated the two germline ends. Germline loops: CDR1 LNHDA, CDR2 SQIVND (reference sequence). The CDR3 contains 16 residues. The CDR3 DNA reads TGTGCCAGTAGTAGAACCCGGGACACACTGACCTACGAGCAGTACTTC. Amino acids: CASSRTRDTLTYEQYF. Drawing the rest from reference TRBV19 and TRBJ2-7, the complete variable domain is DGGITQSPKYLFRKEGQNVTLSCEQNLNHDAMYWYRQDPGQGLRLIYYSQIVNDFQKGDIAEGYSVSREKKESFPLTVTSAQKNPTAFYLCASSRTRDTLTYEQYFGPGTRLTVT.

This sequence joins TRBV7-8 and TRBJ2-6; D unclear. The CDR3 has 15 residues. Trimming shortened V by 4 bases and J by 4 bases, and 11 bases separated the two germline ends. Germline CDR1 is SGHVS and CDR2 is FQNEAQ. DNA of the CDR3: TGTGCCAGCAGCTCCCCTCGTCCGGGGGCCAACGTCCTGACTTTC. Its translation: CASSSPRPGANVLTF.

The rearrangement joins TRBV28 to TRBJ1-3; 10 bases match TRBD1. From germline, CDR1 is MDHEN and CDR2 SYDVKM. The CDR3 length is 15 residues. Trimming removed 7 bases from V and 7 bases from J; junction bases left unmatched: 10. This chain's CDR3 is CASIAPTGGYNTIYF. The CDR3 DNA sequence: TGTGCCAGCATAGCTCCGACAGGGGGCTACAACACCATATATTTT.

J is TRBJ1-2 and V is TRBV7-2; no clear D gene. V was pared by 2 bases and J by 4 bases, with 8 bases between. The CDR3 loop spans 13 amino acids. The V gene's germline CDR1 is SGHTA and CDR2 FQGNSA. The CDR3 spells CASSLNPLYGYTF. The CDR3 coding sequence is TGTGCCAGCAGCTTAAATCCCCTCTATGGCTACACCTTC.

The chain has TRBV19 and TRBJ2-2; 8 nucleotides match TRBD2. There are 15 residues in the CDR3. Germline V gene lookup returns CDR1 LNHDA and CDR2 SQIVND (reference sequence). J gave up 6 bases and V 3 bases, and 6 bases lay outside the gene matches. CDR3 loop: CASSITGGAPGELFF. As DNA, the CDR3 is TGTGCCAGTAGTATTACCGGGGGGGCCCCCGGGGAGCTGTTTTTT.

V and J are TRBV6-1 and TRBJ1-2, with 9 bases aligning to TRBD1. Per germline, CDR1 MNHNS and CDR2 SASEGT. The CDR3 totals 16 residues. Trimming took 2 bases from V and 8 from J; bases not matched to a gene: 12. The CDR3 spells CASSEHLTGGAGGYTF. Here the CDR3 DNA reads TGTGCCAGCAGTGAACACCTTACAGGGGGCGCGGGGGGCTACACCTTC.

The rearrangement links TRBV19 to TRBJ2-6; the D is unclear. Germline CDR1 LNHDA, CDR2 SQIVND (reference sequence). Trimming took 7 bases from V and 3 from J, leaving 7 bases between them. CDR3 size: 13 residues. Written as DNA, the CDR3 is TGTGCCAGTACCTTCGTTGGGGCCAACGTCCTGACTTTC. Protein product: CASTFVGANVLTF.

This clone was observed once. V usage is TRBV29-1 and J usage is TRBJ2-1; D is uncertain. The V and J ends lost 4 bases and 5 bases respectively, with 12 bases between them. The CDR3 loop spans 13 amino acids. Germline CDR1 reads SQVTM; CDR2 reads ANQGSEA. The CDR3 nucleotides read TGCAGCGTTGCTGAGTATCTAAACAATGAGCAGTTCTTC. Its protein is CSVAEYLNNEQFF.

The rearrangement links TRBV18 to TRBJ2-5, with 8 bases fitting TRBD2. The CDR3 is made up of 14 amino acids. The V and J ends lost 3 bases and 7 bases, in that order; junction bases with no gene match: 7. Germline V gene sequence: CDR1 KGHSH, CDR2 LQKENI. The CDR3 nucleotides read TGTGCCAGCTCACCCGGGGGGGAGTATCGGACCCAGTACTTC. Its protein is CASSPGGEYRTQYF. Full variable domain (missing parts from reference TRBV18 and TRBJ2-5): NAGVMQNPRHLVRRRGQEARLRCSPMKGHSHVYWYRQLPEEGLKFMVYLQKENIIDESGMPKERFSAEFPKEGPSILRIQQVVRGDSAAYFCASSPGGEYRTQYFGPGTRLLVL.

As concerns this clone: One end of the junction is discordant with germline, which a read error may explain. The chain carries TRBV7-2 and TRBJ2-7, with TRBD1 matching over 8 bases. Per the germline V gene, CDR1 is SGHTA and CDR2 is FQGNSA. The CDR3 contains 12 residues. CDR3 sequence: CASSRGTGPRDF. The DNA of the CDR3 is TGTGCCAGCAGCCGAGGGACAGGTCCCAGGGACTTC.